This T cell receptor beta chain was recovered during a study of OX40 agonist ivuxolimab in advanced cancers. Samples of blood were obtained at baseline, on cycle 4 day 1, and on cycle 7 day 1. Libraries were prepared by immunoSEQ multiplex PCR; TCRdb keeps only in-frame clonotypes and omits some of them. The sample holds about 43,000 clones, roughly 93% seen once. Trimming cost V 6 bases and J 2 bases, with 14 bases left between them. Germline CDR1 MDHEN, CDR2 SYDVKM. This CDR3 contains 14 residues. Of note for this clone: Its antigen is unknown.

General observations from the study: Some of the lowest clonal expansion was seen in partial responders at 0.1-3.0 mg/kg. Clonal expansion from baseline to week 6 occurred in both CD4+ and CD8+ T cells.

This clonotype was obtained from an adult with an advanced solid tumor such as melanoma, head and neck, liver or kidney cancer. This material consisted of CD4+ or CD8+ T cells sorted from blood, taken in a trial of the OX40 agonist ivuxolimab. The rearrangement links TRBV28 to TRBJ2-7; D is perhaps TRBD2 (5 bases). For the CDR3, the DNA is TGTGCCAGCAGCGGACTGTACCCTCCCTACGAGCAGTACTTC. It translates to CASSGLYPPYEQYF.